Presented here are 12 T cell receptor beta chains from one specimen sequenced in a study of OX40 agonist ivuxolimab in advanced cancers. TCRdb's copy holds only in-frame clones and misses some; the assay was immunoSEQ multiplex PCR. The sample lists about 69,000 clones; 85% to 90% were seen once. The starting material was CD4+ or CD8+ T cells sorted from blood, obtained in a trial of the OX40 agonist ivuxolimab. These receptors came from an adult with an advanced solid tumor such as melanoma, head and neck, liver or kidney cancer.

The chain carries TRBV7-8 and TRBJ2-3; maybe TRBD2 (5 bases). Germline CDR1 is SGHVS and CDR2 is FQNEAQ. Trimming stripped 8 bases from V and 7 bases from J, with 13 bases between. This CDR3 has 12 amino acids. The CDR3 reads CASEGVRNTQYF. The CDR3 bases are TGTGCCAGCGAGGGAGTGAGAAATACGCAGTATTTT. The full variable domain, rest sourced from reference TRBV7-8 and TRBJ2-3, is GAGVSQSPRYKVAKRGQDVALRCDPISGHVSLFWYQQALGQGPEFLTYFQNEAQLDKSGLPSDRFFAERPEGSVSTLKIQRTQQEDSAVYLCASEGVRNTQYFGPGTRLTVL.

The rearrangement uses TRBV19 and TRBJ2-3, with a weak D call TRBD1 (6 bases). Between the trimmed V and J ends, which lost 7 bases and 0 bases, there was a span of 14 bases. The CDR3 extends over 15 amino acids. Germline CDR1 is LNHDA and CDR2 is SQIVND (reference sequence). CDR3 loop: CASTPGGGSTDTQYF. DNA of the CDR3: TGTGCCAGTACCCCTGGGGGCGGGAGCACAGATACGCAGTATTTT.

The V gene is TRBV29-1, the J gene TRBJ2-7; TRBD2 is a possible D gene (6 bases). Germline V lookup: CDR1 SQVTM, CDR2 ANQGSEA. The length of the CDR3 is 13 residues. Trimming stripped 3 bases from V and 7 bases from J, with 16 bases between. CDR3: CSVDGLRAGEQYF. The CDR3, as DNA: TGCAGCGTTGATGGTCTCCGGGCGGGGGAGCAGTACTTC.

The rearrangement uses TRBV20-1 and TRBJ2-1; D not certain. Trimming removed 2 bases from V and 7 bases from J, with 6 bases in between. CDR1 and CDR2 (germline): DFQATT, SNEGSKA (reference sequence). CDR3 length: 11 residues. The CDR3 here is CSARPMNEQFF. As DNA, the CDR3 is TGCAGTGCTAGACCGATGAATGAGCAGTTCTTC.

The CDR3 nucleotides are TGTGCCAGTACTCCAAACAGGGGTTTGGCTGAAGCTTTCTTT. It is translated as CASTPNRGLAEAFF. The genes are TRBV19 and TRBJ1-1; 7 bases are a match to TRBD1. The CDR3 sequence is 14 residues long. J gave up 6 bases and V 7 bases, and 11 bases lay outside the gene matches. Germline values: CDR1 LNHDA, CDR2 SQIVND (reference sequence).

The chain has TRBV28 and TRBJ2-1; tentative D call: TRBD2 (6 bases). This CDR3 is 18 amino acids long. Trimming shortened V by 1 base and J by 4 bases, and 20 bases separated the two germline ends. The germline V gene has CDR1 MDHEN and CDR2 SYDVKM. The CDR3 region is CASSLSRLGPRFYNEQFF. The CDR3 bases are TGTGCCAGCAGTTTATCGCGACTAGGCCCACGTTTTTACAATGAGCAGTTCTTC. Filled out from reference TRBV28 and TRBJ2-1, the complete variable domain reads DVKVTQSSRYLVKRTGEKVFLECVQDMDHENMFWYRQDPGLGLRLIYFSYDVKMKEKGDIPEGYSVSREKKERFSLILESASTNQTSMYLCASSLSRLGPRFYNEQFFGPGTRLTVL.

This clone was counted once. This chain links TRBV11-2 with TRBJ2-7; D remains ambiguous. The CDR3 extends over 11 amino acids. The germline gives CDR1 SGHAT, CDR2 FQNNGV. The V end lost 7 bases, the J end lost 6 bases, and 10 bases lay between the germline ends. CDR3 protein: CASNPDGEQYF. The CDR3 nucleotides are TGTGCCAGCAACCCGGATGGCGAGCAGTACTTC.

The chain couples TRBV9 to TRBJ1-3; TRBD1 is a possible D gene (5 bases). The CDR3 loop spans 12 amino acids. V was trimmed by 3 bases and J by 5 bases, leaving 6 bases between them. From germline, CDR1 is SGDLS and CDR2 YYNGEE. The CDR3: CASSGQRNTIYF. In nucleotides, the CDR3 is TGTGCCAGCAGCGGACAGCGAAACACCATATATTTT.

V and J are TRBV5-1 and TRBJ2-7, with 10 bases lining up with TRBD1. CDR1 and CDR2 from the germline V gene are SGHRS and YFSETQ. V shed 4 bases and J 4 bases; nucleotides not matched to a gene: 5. The CDR3 length is 14 residues. The CDR3 DNA is TGCGCCAGCAGCATAGGGACAGGGGCTTACGAGCAGTACTTC. Its translation is CASSIGTGAYEQYF.

The chain joins TRBV4-1 to TRBJ1-5; D possibly corresponds to TRBD1 (6 bases). The CDR3 length is 16 residues. In germline, CDR1 is MGHRA, CDR2 YSYEKL. The V and J ends lost 0 bases and 3 bases respectively, with 12 bases between them. The CDR3 sequence: CASSQEEGVVNQPQHF. The CDR3 DNA follows: TGCGCCAGCAGCCAAGAAGAGGGGGTCGTCAATCAGCCCCAGCATTTT.

CDR3 in DNA: TGTGCCTGGAGTGGACAGGGGGGAACCGATACGCAGTATTTT. It yields the protein CAWSGQGGTDTQYF. V gene TRBV30 combines with J gene TRBJ2-3; 9 bases map to TRBD1. Per the germline V gene, CDR1 is GTSNPN and CDR2 is SVGIG (reference sequence). The CDR3 totals 14 residues. J gave up 6 bases and V 1 base, and 5 bases lay outside the gene matches.

The genes are TRBV5-8 and TRBJ1-1; TRBD1 might be the D (6 bases). The CDR3 spans 16 residues. Germline CDR1 reads SGHTS; CDR2 reads YDEGEE. The V end lost 2 bases, the J end lost 1 base, and 15 bases lay between the germline ends. The chain's CDR3 is CASSFFRGRPNTEAFF. The CDR3 DNA follows: TGTGCCAGCAGCTTTTTCAGGGGACGCCCGAACACTGAAGCTTTCTTT.